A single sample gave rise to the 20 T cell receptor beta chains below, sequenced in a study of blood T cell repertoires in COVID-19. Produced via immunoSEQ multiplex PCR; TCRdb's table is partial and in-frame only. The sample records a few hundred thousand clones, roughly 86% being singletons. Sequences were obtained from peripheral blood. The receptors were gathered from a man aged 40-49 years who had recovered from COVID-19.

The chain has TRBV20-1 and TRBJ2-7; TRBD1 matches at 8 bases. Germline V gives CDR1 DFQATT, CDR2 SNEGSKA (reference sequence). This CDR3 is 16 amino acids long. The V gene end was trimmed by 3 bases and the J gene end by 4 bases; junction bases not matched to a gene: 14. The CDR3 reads CSASTSWGTGRYEQYF. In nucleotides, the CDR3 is TGCAGTGCTAGTACATCCTGGGGGACAGGTAGATACGAGCAGTACTTC.

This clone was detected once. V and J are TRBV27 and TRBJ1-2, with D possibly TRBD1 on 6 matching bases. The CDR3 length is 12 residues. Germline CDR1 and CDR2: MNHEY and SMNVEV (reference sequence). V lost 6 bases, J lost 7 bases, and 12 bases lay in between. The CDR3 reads CASSPRGAGYTF. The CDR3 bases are TGTGCCAGCAGCCCCAGGGGAGCTGGCTACACCTTC.

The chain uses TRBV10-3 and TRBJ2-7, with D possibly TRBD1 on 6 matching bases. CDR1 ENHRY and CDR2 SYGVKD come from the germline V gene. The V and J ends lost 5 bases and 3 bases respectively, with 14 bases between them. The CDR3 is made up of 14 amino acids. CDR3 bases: TGTGCCATCAGTTCGGGACACAGTAGCTACGAGCAGTACTTC. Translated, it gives CAISSGHSSYEQYF.

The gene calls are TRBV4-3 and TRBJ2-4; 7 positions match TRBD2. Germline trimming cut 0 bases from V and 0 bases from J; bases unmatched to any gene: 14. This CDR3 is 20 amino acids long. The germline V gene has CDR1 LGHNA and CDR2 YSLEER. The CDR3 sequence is CASSQDVAAWGGIAKNIQYF. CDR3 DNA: TGCGCCAGCAGCCAAGATGTTGCAGCGTGGGGGGGAATAGCCAAAAACATTCAGTACTTC.

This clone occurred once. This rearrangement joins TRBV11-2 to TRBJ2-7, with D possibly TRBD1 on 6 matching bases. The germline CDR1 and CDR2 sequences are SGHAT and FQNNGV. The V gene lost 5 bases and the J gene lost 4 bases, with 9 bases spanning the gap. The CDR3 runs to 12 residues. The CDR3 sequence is CASSPGQYEQYF. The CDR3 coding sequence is TGTGCCAGCAGCCCTGGACAGTACGAGCAGTACTTC.

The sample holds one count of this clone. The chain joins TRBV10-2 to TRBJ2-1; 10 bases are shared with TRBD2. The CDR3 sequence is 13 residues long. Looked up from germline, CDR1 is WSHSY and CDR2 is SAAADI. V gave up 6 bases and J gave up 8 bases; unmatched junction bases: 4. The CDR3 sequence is CASRAGGSDEQFF. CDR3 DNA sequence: TGCGCCAGCAGAGCGGGGGGGAGCGATGAGCAGTTCTTC.

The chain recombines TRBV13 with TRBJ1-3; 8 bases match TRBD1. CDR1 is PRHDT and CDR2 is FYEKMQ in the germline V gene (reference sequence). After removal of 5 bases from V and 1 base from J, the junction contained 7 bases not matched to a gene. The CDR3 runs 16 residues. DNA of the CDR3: TGTGCCAGCAGCGCAGGACAGGGAAGGTCTGGAAACACCATATATTTT. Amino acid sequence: CASSAGQGRSGNTIYF.

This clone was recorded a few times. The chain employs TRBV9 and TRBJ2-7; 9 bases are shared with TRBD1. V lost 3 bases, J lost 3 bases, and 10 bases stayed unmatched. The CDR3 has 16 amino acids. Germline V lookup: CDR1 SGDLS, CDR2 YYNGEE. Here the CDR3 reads CASSGSPETGGYEQYF. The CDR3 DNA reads TGTGCCAGCAGCGGATCCCCGGAGACAGGGGGCTACGAGCAGTACTTC.

CDR3 amino acids: CASSLGDSVRGPGNEQFF. DNA of the CDR3: TGCGCCAGCAGCTTGGGGGATTCGGTTAGGGGGCCAGGCAATGAGCAGTTCTTC. V gene TRBV5-1 combines with J gene TRBJ2-1; 7 bases agree with TRBD1. Unmatched junction bases numbered 15, after V lost 0 bases and J lost 6 bases. The length of the CDR3 is 18 residues. Germline V gives CDR1 SGHRS, CDR2 YFSETQ.

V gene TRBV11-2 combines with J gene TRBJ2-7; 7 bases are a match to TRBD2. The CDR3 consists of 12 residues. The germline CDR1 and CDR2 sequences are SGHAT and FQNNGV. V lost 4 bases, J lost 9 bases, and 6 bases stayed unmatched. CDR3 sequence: CASSSSSGTQYF. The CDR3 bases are TGTGCCAGCAGCTCTTCTAGCGGAACGCAGTACTTC.

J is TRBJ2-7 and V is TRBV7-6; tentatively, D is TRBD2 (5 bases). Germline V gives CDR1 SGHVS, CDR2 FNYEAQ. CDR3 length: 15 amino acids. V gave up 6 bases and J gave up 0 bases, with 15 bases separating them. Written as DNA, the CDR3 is TGTGCCAGCAGGCGCGGGCAGGCCACCTCCTACGAGCAGTACTTC. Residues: CASRRGQATSYEQYF.

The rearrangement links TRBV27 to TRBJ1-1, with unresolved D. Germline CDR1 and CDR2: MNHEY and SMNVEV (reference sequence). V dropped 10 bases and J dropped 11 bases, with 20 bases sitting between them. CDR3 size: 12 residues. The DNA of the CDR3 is TGTGCCAAAGCGGACCGCAGGAAGTTGGCTTTCTTT. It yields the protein CAKADRRKLAFF.

The CDR3 spells CASSQDRTGRYGYTF. CDR3 nucleotide sequence: TGCGCCAGCAGCCAAGATCGGACAGGGCGATATGGCTACACCTTC. V is TRBV4-3 and J is TRBJ1-2; 8 bases fit TRBD1. The CDR3 covers 15 residues. The ends lost 0 bases at V and 5 bases at J; junction bases unmatched: 5. The V gene's germline CDR1 is LGHNA and CDR2 YSLEER.

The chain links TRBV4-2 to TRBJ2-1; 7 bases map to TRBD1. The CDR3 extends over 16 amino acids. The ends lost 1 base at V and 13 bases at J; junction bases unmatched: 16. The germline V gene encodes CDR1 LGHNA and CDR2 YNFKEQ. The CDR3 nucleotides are TGTGCCAGCAGCCAAGTTGGGTTTCAGGGGGTTTCTACCCAGTTCTTC. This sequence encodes CASSQVGFQGVSTQFF.

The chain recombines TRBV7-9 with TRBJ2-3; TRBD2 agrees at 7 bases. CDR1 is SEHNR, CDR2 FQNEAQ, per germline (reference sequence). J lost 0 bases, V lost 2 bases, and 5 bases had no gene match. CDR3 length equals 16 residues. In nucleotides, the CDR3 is TGTGCCAGCAGCTTAAATAGCGGGCCCAGCACAGATACGCAGTATTTT. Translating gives CASSLNSGPSTDTQYF.

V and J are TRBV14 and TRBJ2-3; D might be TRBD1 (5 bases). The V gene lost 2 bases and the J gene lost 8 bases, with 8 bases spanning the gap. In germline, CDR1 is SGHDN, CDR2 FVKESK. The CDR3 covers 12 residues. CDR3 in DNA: TGTGCCAGCAGCCAAAAAAGGGGTACGCAGTATTTT. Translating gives CASSQKRGTQYF.

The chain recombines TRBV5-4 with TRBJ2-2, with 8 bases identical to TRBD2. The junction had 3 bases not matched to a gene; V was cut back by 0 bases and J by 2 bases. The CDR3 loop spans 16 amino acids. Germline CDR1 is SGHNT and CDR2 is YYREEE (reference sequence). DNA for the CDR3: TGTGCCAGCAGCTTGGGCCTAGCGGGTAACACCGGGGAGCTGTTTTTT. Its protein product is CASSLGLAGNTGELFF.

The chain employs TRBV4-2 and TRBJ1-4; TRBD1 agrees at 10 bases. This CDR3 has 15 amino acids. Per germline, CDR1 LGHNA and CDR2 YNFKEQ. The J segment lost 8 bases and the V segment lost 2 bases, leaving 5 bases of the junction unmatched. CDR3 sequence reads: CASSQRDRGPEKLFF. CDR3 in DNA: TGTGCCAGCAGCCAAAGGGACAGGGGCCCAGAAAAACTGTTTTTT.

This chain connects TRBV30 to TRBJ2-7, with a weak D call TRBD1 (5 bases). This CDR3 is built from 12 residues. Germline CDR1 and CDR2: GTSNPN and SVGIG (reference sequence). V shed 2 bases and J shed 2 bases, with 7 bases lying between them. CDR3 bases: TGTGCCTGGAGTCGACAGCCCTACGAGCAGTACTTC. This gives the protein CAWSRQPYEQYF.

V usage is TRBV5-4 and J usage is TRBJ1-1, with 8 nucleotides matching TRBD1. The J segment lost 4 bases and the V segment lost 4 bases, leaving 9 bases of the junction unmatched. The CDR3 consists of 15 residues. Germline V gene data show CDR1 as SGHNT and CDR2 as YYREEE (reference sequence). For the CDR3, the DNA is TGTGCCAGCAGCGGGCCGACAGGGGTGGGCACTGAAGCTTTCTTT. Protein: CASSGPTGVGTEAFF.